This TCR beta chain was captured by sequencing in a study of CD8 T cells in ankylosing spondylitis. This clonotype was found a few times. Its antigen is not known. Quantitative molecular-barcoded 5'-RACE generated the TCR beta libraries. TCRdb itself ran the 5' RACE reads through MiXCR, one entry per CDR3 protein. Of a few hundred thousand distinct CDR3 sequences in the sample, about a fifth were seen once. Study results and caveats: Clones that were linked to disease were CD8+ and were relatively rare in peripheral blood. Reportedly, significant enrichment of disease-linked clones occurred in matched ankylosing spondylitis synovial fluid. Previous work reported some of these motif variants in the synovial fluid and blood of reactive arthritis. There was a TCR beta motif, made of 7 to 9 highly homologous variants, that appeared characteristic of ankylosing spondylitis blood.

The V and J ends lost 5 bases and 2 bases respectively, with 16 bases between them. The CDR3 has 15 residues. CDR1 and CDR2 from the germline V gene are SGHNT and YENEEA. This chain connects TRBV11-3 to TRBJ2-7; D is unclear. This clonotype originated in a male donor with ankylosing spondylitis. The sequencing sample was made of blood, either unsorted or a sorted T cell fraction (not recorded which). CDR3: CASSPPSRTTYEQYF. The DNA of the CDR3 is TGTGCCAGCAGCCCCCCGTCCAGGACCACCTACGAGCAGTACTTC.